The 14 T cell receptor beta chains in this list originate from one sample, sequenced in a study of cytomegalovirus exposure and HLA in healthy donors. Assay: immunoSEQ multiplex PCR; the TCRdb copy retains only in-frame clones and omits some. The sample consists of some 210,000 clones, about nine tenths of them appearing once. The sequencing input was PBMCs. These receptors came from a woman under 30 in good health and CMV-seropositive.

The chain carries TRBV28 and TRBJ2-3, with a possible D match to TRBD1 (5 bases). V was clipped by 3 bases and J by 1 base, with 14 bases between them. Germline CDR1 reads MDHEN; CDR2 reads SYDVKM. The CDR3 runs to 16 residues. The CDR3 DNA reads TGTGCCAGCAGTTTGGGTGGGGCCTGGGGCACAGATACGCAGTATTTT. It encodes CASSLGGAWGTDTQYF.

The V gene is TRBV30, the J gene TRBJ1-1; 8 bases match TRBD1. CDR3 length: 15 amino acids. Trimming at V came to 4 bases and at J to 3 bases, leaving 10 bases not matched to a gene. Germline lookup yields CDR1 GTSNPN and CDR2 SVGIG (reference sequence). CDR3 region: CAWTPRTGQYTEAFF. DNA for the CDR3: TGTGCCTGGACCCCTAGGACAGGGCAGTACACTGAAGCTTTCTTT.

J is TRBJ1-2 and V is TRBV29-1, with D hard to call. V was cut by 6 bases and J by 1 base, with 12 bases left in between. The CDR3 is 13 residues long. Germline V CDR1 and CDR2: SQVTM, ANQGSEA. This chain's CDR3 is CSVQDIDNYGYTF. CDR3 in DNA: TGCAGCGTCCAAGACATCGATAACTATGGCTACACCTTC. The full variable domain, completed using reference TRBV29-1 and TRBJ1-2, is SAVISQKPSRDICQRGTSLTIQCQVDSQVTMMFWYRQQPGQSLTLIATANQGSEATYESGFVIDKFPISRPNLTFSTLTVSNMSPEDSSIYLCSVQDIDNYGYTFGSGTRLTVV.

This chain links TRBV19 with TRBJ2-5; D is possibly TRBD2 (6 bases). V lost 1 base to trimming and J lost 4 bases, with 13 bases between them. The CDR3 has 15 amino acids. Germline V gene sequence: CDR1 LNHDA, CDR2 SQIVND (reference sequence). The CDR3 DNA reads TGTGCCAGTAGTATAGGTGGGGGTAGCGGAGAGACCCAGTACTTC. It yields the protein CASSIGGGSGETQYF.

The rearrangement joins TRBV2 to TRBJ2-4, with D perhaps TRBD2 (5 bases). V lost 8 bases and J 3 bases, leaving 8 bases between the germline ends. The CDR3 has 12 residues. Germline V CDR1 and CDR2: SNHLY, FYNNEI. CDR3 DNA: TGTGCCAGCGGGAGATACAAAAACATTCAGTACTTC. Translating gives CASGRYKNIQYF. Full variable domain (rest looked up from reference TRBV2 and TRBJ2-4): EPEVTQTPSHQVTQMGQEVILRCVPISNHLYFYWYRQILGQKVEFLVSFYNNEISEKSEIFDDQFSVERPDGSNFTLKIRSTKLEDSAMYFCASGRYKNIQYFGAGTRLSVL.

The rearrangement uses TRBV14 and TRBJ2-1; D possibly corresponds to TRBD2 (5 bases). The germline V gene encodes CDR1 SGHDN and CDR2 FVKESK. Trimming removed 5 bases at V and 6 bases at J, with 11 bases between. The CDR3 sequence is 13 residues long. The CDR3 reads CASSRLSANEQFF. CDR3 nucleotides: TGTGCCAGCAGCAGACTATCCGCCAATGAGCAGTTCTTC.

The chain combines TRBV10-3 with TRBJ2-1; 9 bases fit TRBD2. The CDR3 runs 16 residues. CDR1 is ENHRY, CDR2 SYGVKD, per germline. Germline trimming cut 3 bases from V and 12 bases from J; bases unmatched to any gene: 15. In nucleotides, the CDR3 is TGTGCCATCAGTGAAGGGTCTAGCGGGGTAAAGTTTCGGCAGTTCTTC. Translating it yields CAISEGSSGVKFRQFF.

This clone has a single count. V is TRBV4-1 and J is TRBJ2-1; 10 bases are a match to TRBD2. The CDR3 runs to 18 residues. Losses at the gene ends were 0 bases for V and 4 bases for J; bases not matched to a gene: 9. Germline loops: CDR1 MGHRA, CDR2 YSYEKL. The CDR3 nucleotides are TGCGCCAGCAGCCAAGATACCCGTCAAGCGGGAGGGTACAATGAGCAGTTCTTC. Its protein product is CASSQDTRQAGGYNEQFF.

CDR3 sequence reads: CAWSPTGGYGYTF. In nucleotides, the CDR3 is TGTGCCTGGAGTCCGACAGGGGGCTATGGCTACACCTTC. The rearrangement joins TRBV30 to TRBJ1-2; 9 nucleotides line up with TRBD1. Trimming cost V 2 bases and J 4 bases; bases outside gene matches: 2. Germline V gives CDR1 GTSNPN, CDR2 SVGIG (reference sequence). The CDR3 runs to 13 residues.

V and J are TRBV13 and TRBJ2-2, with a weak D call TRBD2 (6 bases). CDR1 PRHDT and CDR2 FYEKMQ come from the germline V gene (reference sequence). The CDR3 length is 13 residues. V was trimmed by 6 bases and J by 9 bases, leaving 14 bases between them. CDR3 residues: CASRDYPFRELFF. The CDR3 coding sequence is TGTGCCAGCAGGGACTACCCATTCCGGGAGCTGTTTTTT.

The chain has TRBV5-1 and TRBJ2-7; tentatively, D is TRBD1 (6 bases). V lost 3 bases to trimming and J lost 2 bases, with 18 bases between them. CDR3 length: 16 amino acids. The germline V gene has CDR1 SGHRS and CDR2 YFSETQ. In DNA, the CDR3 is TGCGCCAGCAGCTGGACTCTGTCAGGGGCGGCCTACGAGCAGTACTTC. As protein: CASSWTLSGAAYEQYF.

The chain carries TRBV2 and TRBJ1-1; 7 bases are a match to TRBD1. The CDR3 contains 16 residues. V was clipped by 1 base and J by 2 bases; unmatched bases: 7. Germline CDR1 reads SNHLY; CDR2 reads FYNNEI. CDR3 sequence reads: CASSEVPDRANTEAFF. Here the CDR3 DNA reads TGTGCCAGCAGTGAAGTCCCTGACAGGGCCAACACTGAAGCTTTCTTT.

This chain links TRBV29-1 with TRBJ2-7; unclear D gene. The germline V and J ends were trimmed by 4 bases and 6 bases, with 16 bases remaining between them. Looked up from germline, CDR1 is SQVTM and CDR2 is ANQGSEA. The CDR3 contains 13 residues. DNA for the CDR3: TGCAGCGTTGTGTCCGGTGCCGCCTCCGAGCAGTACTTC. Protein product: CSVVSGAASEQYF.

The chain couples TRBV4-1 to TRBJ2-1; D unresolved. Germline CDR1 reads MGHRA; CDR2 reads YSYEKL. This CDR3 contains 13 residues. Trimming took off 4 bases at V and 0 bases at J, with 4 bases between the two ends. CDR3 coding DNA: TGCGCCAGCAGCCCCCGCTCCTACAATGAGCAGTTCTTC. Translated: CASSPRSYNEQFF.